This entry is about one TCR beta chain. In the authors' methods: Reference gene primer amplification gave estimated nucleated cell counts. Clones were read by immunoSEQ multiplex PCR, and TCRdb kept only the in-frame ones, dropping some. V and J calls and clone size come straight from that table; D and trimming were deduced from the DNA. In the table there are 110,000 to 150,000 clones, around nine tenths of which are singletons. The sample belongs to a study of blood T cell repertoires in COVID-19. Background on the study: Collection of acute and convalescent COVID-19 samples took place in the United States, Italy and Spain. From T cells, B-cell-depleted T cells, or PBMCs came the material, which was cDNA or gDNA.

Germline V gene lookup returns CDR1 SGDLS and CDR2 YYNGEE. This CDR3 is built from 15 residues. V shed 0 bases and J shed 4 bases, with 11 bases lying between them. The chain is built from TRBV9 and TRBJ1-3; unclear D gene. The origin of this receptor is a woman between 40 and 50 years old with acute or convalescent COVID-19. The sample comprised peripheral blood. CDR3 loop: CASSVDGSPGNTIYF. The DNA for the CDR3 is TGTGCCAGCAGCGTAGATGGCAGTCCGGGAAACACCATATATTTT.